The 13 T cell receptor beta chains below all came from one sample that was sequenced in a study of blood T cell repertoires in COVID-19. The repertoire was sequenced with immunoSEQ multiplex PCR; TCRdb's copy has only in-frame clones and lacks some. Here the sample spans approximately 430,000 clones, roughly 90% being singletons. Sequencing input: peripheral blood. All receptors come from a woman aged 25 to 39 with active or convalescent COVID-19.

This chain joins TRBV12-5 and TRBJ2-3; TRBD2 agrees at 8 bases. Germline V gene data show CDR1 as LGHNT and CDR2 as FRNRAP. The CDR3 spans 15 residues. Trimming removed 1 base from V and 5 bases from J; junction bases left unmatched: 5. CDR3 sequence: CASGLGGGSGDTQYF. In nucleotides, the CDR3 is TGTGCTAGTGGTTTGGGCGGGGGGTCCGGAGATACGCAGTATTTT.

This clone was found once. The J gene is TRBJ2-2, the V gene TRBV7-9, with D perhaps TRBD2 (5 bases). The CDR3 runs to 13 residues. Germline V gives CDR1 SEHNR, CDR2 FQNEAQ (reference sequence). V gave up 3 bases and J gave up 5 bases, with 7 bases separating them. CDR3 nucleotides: TGTGCCAGCAGCTTCTCGGGGACCGGGGAGCTGTTTTTT. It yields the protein CASSFSGTGELFF.

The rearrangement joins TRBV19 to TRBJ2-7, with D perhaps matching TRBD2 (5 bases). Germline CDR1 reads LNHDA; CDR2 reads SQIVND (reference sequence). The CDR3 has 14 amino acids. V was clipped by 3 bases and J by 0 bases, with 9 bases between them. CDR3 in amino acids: CASSIFRGSYEQYF. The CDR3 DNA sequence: TGTGCCAGTAGTATCTTCCGGGGCTCCTACGAGCAGTACTTC.

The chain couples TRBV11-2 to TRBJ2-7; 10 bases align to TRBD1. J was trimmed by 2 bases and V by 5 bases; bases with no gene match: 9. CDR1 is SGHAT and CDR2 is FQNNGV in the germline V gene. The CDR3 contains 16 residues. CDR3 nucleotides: TGTGCCAGCAGCCCGACCGCCGGGACAGGGGCCTACGAGCAGTACTTC. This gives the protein CASSPTAGTGAYEQYF. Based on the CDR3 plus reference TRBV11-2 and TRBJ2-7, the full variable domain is EAGVAQSPRYKIIEKRQSVAFWCNPISGHATLYWYQQILGQGPKLLIQFQNNGVVDDSQLPKDRFSAERLKGVDSTLKIQPAKLEDSAVYLCASSPTAGTGAYEQYFGPGTRLTVT.

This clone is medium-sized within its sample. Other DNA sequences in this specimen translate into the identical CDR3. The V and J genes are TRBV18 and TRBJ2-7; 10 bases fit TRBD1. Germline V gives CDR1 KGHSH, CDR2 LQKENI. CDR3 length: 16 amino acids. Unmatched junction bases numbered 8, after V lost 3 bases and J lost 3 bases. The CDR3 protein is CASSPPGTGAVYEQYF. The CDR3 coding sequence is TGTGCCAGCTCACCGCCCGGGACAGGGGCTGTCTACGAGCAGTACTTC.

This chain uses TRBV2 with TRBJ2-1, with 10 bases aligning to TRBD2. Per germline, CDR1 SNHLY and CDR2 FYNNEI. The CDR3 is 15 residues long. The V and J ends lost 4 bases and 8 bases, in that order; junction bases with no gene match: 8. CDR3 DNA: TGTGCCAGCAGTGTGGGGACTAGCGATAGCGATGAGCAGTTCTTC. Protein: CASSVGTSDSDEQFF.

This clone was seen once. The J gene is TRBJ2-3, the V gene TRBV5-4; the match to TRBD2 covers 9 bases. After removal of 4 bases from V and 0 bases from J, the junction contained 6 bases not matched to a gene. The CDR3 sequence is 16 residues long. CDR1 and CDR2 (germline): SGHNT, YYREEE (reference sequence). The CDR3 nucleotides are TGTGCCAGCAGCAGCTTTAGCGGGGGTAGCACAGATACGCAGTATTTT. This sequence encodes CASSSFSGGSTDTQYF.

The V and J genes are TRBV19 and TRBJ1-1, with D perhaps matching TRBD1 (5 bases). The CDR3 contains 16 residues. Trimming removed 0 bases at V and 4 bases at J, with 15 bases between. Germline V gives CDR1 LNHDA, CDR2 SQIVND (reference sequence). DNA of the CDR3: TGTGCCAGTAGTATAGATGACCGGGGGTTAGGCACTGAAGCTTTCTTT. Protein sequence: CASSIDDRGLGTEAFF.

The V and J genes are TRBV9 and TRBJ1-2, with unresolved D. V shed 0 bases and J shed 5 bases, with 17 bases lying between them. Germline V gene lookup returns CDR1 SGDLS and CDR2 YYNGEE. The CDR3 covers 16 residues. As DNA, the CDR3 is TGTGCCAGCAGCGTAGTAGGAGGGTTATTGGGGTATGGCTACACCTTC. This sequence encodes CASSVVGGLLGYGYTF.

CDR3 sequence reads: CASSSTGVEKLFF. The DNA for the CDR3 is TGTGCCAGCAGTTCCACAGGGGTTGAAAAACTGTTTTTT. The rearrangement joins TRBV6-5 to TRBJ1-4; the match to TRBD1 covers 7 bases. This CDR3 region has 13 residues. Trimming at V came to 4 bases and at J to 7 bases, leaving 3 bases not matched to a gene. CDR1 and CDR2 from the germline V gene are MNHEY and SVGAGI.

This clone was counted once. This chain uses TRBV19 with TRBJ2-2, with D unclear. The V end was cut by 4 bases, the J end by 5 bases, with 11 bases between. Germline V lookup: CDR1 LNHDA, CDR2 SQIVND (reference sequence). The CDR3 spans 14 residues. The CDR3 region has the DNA TGTGCCAGTAGTAGCTTCGGCGGTACCGGGGAGCTGTTTTTT. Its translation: CASSSFGGTGELFF. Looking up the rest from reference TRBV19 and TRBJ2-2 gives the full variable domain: DGGITQSPKYLFRKEGQNVTLSCEQNLNHDAMYWYRQDPGQGLRLIYYSQIVNDFQKGDIAEGYSVSREKKESFPLTVTSAQKNPTAFYLCASSSFGGTGELFFGEGSRLTVL.

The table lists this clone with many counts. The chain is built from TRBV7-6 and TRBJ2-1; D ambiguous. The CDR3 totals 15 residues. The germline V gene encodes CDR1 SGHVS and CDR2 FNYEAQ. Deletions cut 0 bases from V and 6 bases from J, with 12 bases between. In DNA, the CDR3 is TGTGCCAGCAGCTTAGCGGAGCCGGGTCGCAATGAGCAGTTCTTC. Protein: CASSLAEPGRNEQFF. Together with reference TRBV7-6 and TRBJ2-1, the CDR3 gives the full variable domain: GAGVSQSPRYKVTKRGQDVALRCDPISGHVSLYWYRQALGQGPEFLTYFNYEAQQDKSGLPNDRFSAERPEGSISTLTIQRTEQRDSAMYRCASSLAEPGRNEQFFGPGTRLTVL.

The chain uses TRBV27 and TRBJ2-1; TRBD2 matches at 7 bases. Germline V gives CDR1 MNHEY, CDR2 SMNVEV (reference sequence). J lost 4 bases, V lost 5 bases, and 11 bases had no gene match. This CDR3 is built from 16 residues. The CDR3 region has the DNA TGTGCCAGCAGTCCGACTTTAGCGGGTTCTTACAATGAGCAGTTCTTC. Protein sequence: CASSPTLAGSYNEQFF.